This T cell receptor (beta chain) was documented in a study of shared clonotypes between healthy human individuals. The CDR3 runs 14 residues. V lost 4 bases to trimming and J lost 4 bases, with 14 bases between them. Germline CDR1 is SGDLS and CDR2 is YYNGEE. The study separated CD4+ cells into CD45RA+ naive and CD45RA-negative memory subsets. Sorted-subset replicate PCR reactions contained roughly 200 ng DNA, corresponding to approximately 30,000 T cell genomes. Clones were read by immunoSEQ multiplex PCR, and TCRdb kept only the in-frame ones, dropping some. The sample includes approximately 1.4 million clones, under 99% of them seen just once.

This TCR derives from a man aged 30-40 years in good health. The sample was naive CD4+ T cells sorted from blood. Specified subset: CD45RA+ positively selected. The chain recombines TRBV9 with TRBJ1-2; D may be TRBD1 (6 bases). CDR3 protein: CASSTQGRAYGYTF. CDR3 nucleotides: TGTGCCAGCAGCACACAGGGCCGGGCCTATGGCTACACCTTC.